The present entry profiles one TCR beta chain with its context. As yet, its antigen is unknown. These data come from a study of CD8 T cells in Susac syndrome. Random hexamers primed reverse transcription of 0.5 to 1 ug RNA. Amplification of TCR beta CDR3 used immunoSEQ multiplex PCR across 54 Vbeta and 13 Jbeta. One entry per CDR3 protein, called by TCRdb with MiXCR from the immunoSEQ multiplex PCR reads. The repertoire holds roughly 160,000 distinct CDR3 sequences, with around 94% as singletons. The CDR3 sequence is 12 residues long. CDR1 is GTSNPN, CDR2 SVGIG, per germline (reference sequence). V gave up 4 bases and J gave up 5 bases, with 11 bases separating them. In blood CD8+ and CD4+ T cells, TCR beta underwent sequencing. The CD8+ and CD4+ T cells were isolated magnetically using a negative isolation approach, whereas the TEMRA cells were enriched by FACS. Study observations and caveats: It was acknowledged in the study that its TCR sequencing and HLA analysis involved a relatively small number of individuals.

Sequenced sample: CD4+ T cells from PBMCs. V is TRBV30 and J is TRBJ1-1, with D unclear. The clonotype comes from a human donor in good health. Here the CDR3 DNA reads TGTGCCTGGACGGCAAGAAGGACTGAAGCTTTCTTT. As protein: CAWTARRTEAFF.